The clone carrying this T cell receptor beta chain has ten or more counts. No antigen is known for it. V lost 0 bases and J 0 bases, leaving 10 bases between the germline ends. Per germline, CDR1 DFQATT and CDR2 SNEGSKA (reference sequence). There are 15 residues in the CDR3. Unique molecular identifier tags were affixed to discrete cDNA molecules. Each CDR3 protein is one row after TCRdb ran MiXCR on the 5' RACE reads. The table has around 70,000 distinct CDR3 sequences, 10% to 15% seen once; the top ten hold about 4.2%. These data come from a study of early T cells in non-severe SARS-CoV-2 infection. The overall study: Chains stayed unpaired after sequencing of bulk RNA from unsorted whole blood. Study-level points and caveats: VDJdb matches were skewed toward anti-spike CD8 T cell responses.

The sample taken for sequencing was whole blood. The genes are TRBV20-1 and TRBJ2-3; D uncertain. The clonotype comes from an adult who was a healthcare worker with PCR-confirmed SARS-CoV-2 infection or an uninfected control (not recorded which). CDR3 loop: CSARESSSSTDTQYF. The CDR3 DNA is TGCAGTGCTAGAGAAAGTAGCAGTAGCACAGATACGCAGTATTTT.